This T cell receptor beta chain was obtained from a study of OX40 agonist ivuxolimab in advanced cancers. Across the whole study: A mean age of roughly 66 years, range about 20 to 85, was recorded, and 80% to 90% were male.

The protocol was immunoSEQ multiplex PCR, while the TCRdb copy is restricted to in-frame clones and leaves out a portion. The sample yields about 84,000 clones, approximately 88% seen once. Study results and limitations: Expanded peripheral T cells had an undetermined antigen specificity. Blood T cells, both CD4+ and CD8+, expanded clonally by week 6 at 0.1 to 3.0 mg/kg.

CDR3 length equals 17 residues. Germline lookup yields CDR1 SGHDT and CDR2 YYEEEE. V was pared by 10 bases and J by 0 bases, with 25 bases between. Comments on this clone: The antigen is unknown.

The clonotype comes from an adult with an advanced solid tumor such as melanoma, head and neck, liver or kidney cancer. V is TRBV5-6 and J is TRBJ1-1, with no clear D. This specimen consisted of CD4+ or CD8+ T cells sorted from blood, obtained in a trial of the OX40 agonist ivuxolimab. The chain's CDR3 is CAPRLQLPSIMNTEAFF. The CDR3 nucleotides are TGTGCCCCCCGGCTCCAACTGCCGTCGATCATGAACACTGAAGCTTTCTTT.